This TCR beta chain was retrieved from a study of shared clonotypes between healthy human individuals. Produced via immunoSEQ multiplex PCR; TCRdb's table is partial and in-frame only. The profile shows some 2,500,000 clones, over 85% of them singletons. Germline V lookup: CDR1 MNHNS, CDR2 SASEGT. CDR3 size: 14 residues. Losses at the gene ends were 4 bases for V and 6 bases for J; bases not matched to a gene: 6. The sequenced sample was naive CD4+ T cells from PBMCs. The subset here: CD45RA+ positively selected. The receptor's source is a young man in good health. Some clones in this sample may be carry-over from other donors' samples. The chain joins TRBV6-1 to TRBJ1-5, with 7 bases matching TRBD1. In nucleotides, the CDR3 is TGTGCCAGCAGTGGGACAGGTCGTAGTCAGCCCCAGCATTTT. Translation gives CASSGTGRSQPQHF.